These T cell receptor beta chains were read from a single sample in a study of cytomegalovirus exposure and HLA in healthy donors. Here immunoSEQ multiplex PCR was the method, and the copy in TCRdb shows in-frame clones only, minus some. The repertoire holds 260,000 or so clones, around 91% seen once, with approximately 3.1% in the top ten. Material: PBMCs. The receptors here all came from a woman aged 25 to 39 in good health and CMV-seronegative. Each CDR3 is given with its conserved first and last residue. A D gene is named only where the DNA matches it firmly. Rows may omit the clone size; those that give it use once, few, many or a size class.

>TRBV18|TRBD1|TRBJ2-7|few
CASSTGAEQYF
TGTGCCAGCTCAACAGGGGCCGAGCAGTACTTC
>TRBV5-1|.|TRBJ2-2|.
CASSLDPATGELFF
TGCGCCAGCAGCTTGGACCCGGCCACCGGGGAGCTGTTTTTT
>TRBV19|.|TRBJ2-7|.
CASSTGPGNYEQYF
TGTGCCAGTAGTACGGGACCGGGTAACTACGAGCAGTACTTC
>TRBV9|TRBD1|TRBJ1-1|.
CASSVTGGGTEAFF
TGTGCCAGCAGCGTCACAGGGGGCGGCACTGAAGCTTTCTTT
>TRBV19|.|TRBJ2-4|.
CASRGLAKNIQYF
TGTGCCAGTCGGGGACTAGCCAAAAACATTCAGTACTTC
>TRBV6-5|.|TRBJ2-7|.
CASSYSYGYSYEQYF
TGTGCCAGCAGTTACTCGTACGGTTACTCCTACGAGCAGTACTTC
>TRBV5-1|.|TRBJ2-7|once
CASSLPRAGYRPYEQYF
TGCGCCAGCAGCTTGCCCAGGGCCGGCTATAGGCCCTACGAGCAGTACTTC
>TRBV15|.|TRBJ2-7|.
CATRGDYEQYF
TGTGCCACCAGGGGAGACTACGAGCAGTACTTC
>TRBV4-1|TRBD1|TRBJ2-7|.
CASSQDRAAGQGIFGEQYF
TGCGCCAGCAGCCAAGATCGGGCCGCGGGACAGGGGATTTTCGGCGAGCAGTACTTC
>TRBV7-3|.|TRBJ2-7|.
CASSLGSAYEQYF
TGTGCCAGCAGCTTAGGTAGCGCCTACGAGCAGTACTTC
>TRBV5-1|.|TRBJ1-4|.
CASSLDGGEVLRTNEKLFF
TGCGCCAGCAGCTTGGACGGGGGAGAGGTCTTGAGGACTAATGAAAAACTGTTTTTT
>TRBV28|TRBD1|TRBJ2-5|.
CASSLAGTGLSKTQYF
TGTGCCAGCAGTTTGGCCGGGACAGGGCTCTCAAAGACCCAGTACTTC
>TRBV10-3|.|TRBJ2-7|.
CAINFPPRVSYEQYF
TGTGCCATCAATTTTCCTCCGCGGGTCTCCTACGAGCAGTACTTC
>TRBV7-2|.|TRBJ1-5|.
CASSSGGDMNQPQHF
TGTGCCAGCAGCTCTGGGGGGGACATGAATCAGCCCCAGCATTTT
>TRBV4-1|.|TRBJ2-7|.
CASSRQTGSGTSYEQYF
TGCGCCAGCAGCCGCCAAACAGGGTCGGGAACCTCCTACGAGCAGTACTTC
>TRBV6-5|.|TRBJ2-7|.
CASRRGYEQYF
TGTGCCAGCAGACGGGGGTACGAGCAGTACTTC
>TRBV30|TRBD1|TRBJ1-5|.
CAWGDRDYSNQPQHF
TGTGCCTGGGGCGACAGGGACTATAGCAATCAGCCCCAGCATTTT
>TRBV30|.|TRBJ2-1|.
CAWKDLPGYNEQFF
TGTGCCTGGAAGGACCTACCTGGCTACAATGAGCAGTTCTTC
>TRBV5-4|.|TRBJ2-3|.
CASQVGETDTQYF
TGTGCCAGTCAAGTTGGGGAGACAGATACGCAGTATTTT
>TRBV27|.|TRBJ1-1|.
CASSPRLGLNTEAFF
TGTGCCAGCAGTCCCCGACTTGGGCTGAACACTGAAGCTTTCTTT
>TRBV6-1|.|TRBJ2-3|.
CASSEPYRATDTQYF
TGTGCCAGCAGTGAACCCTACAGAGCCACAGATACGCAGTATTTT
>TRBV10-2|TRBD2|TRBJ2-3|.
CASTGRAIDTQYF
TGCGCCAGCACTGGGAGGGCCATAGATACGCAGTATTTT
>TRBV28|.|TRBJ2-7|.
CASRGLGTYEQYF
TGTGCCAGCAGGGGTCTTGGCACCTACGAGCAGTACTTC
>TRBV6-5|TRBD2|TRBJ2-7|.
CASSKSLAGGNEQYF
TGTGCCAGCAGTAAGTCGCTAGCGGGAGGTAACGAGCAGTACTTC
>TRBV4-3|TRBD1|TRBJ2-1|.
CASSQGTGVYDEQFF
TGCGCCAGCAGCCAAGGGACAGGGGTTTACGATGAGCAGTTCTTC
>TRBV7-3|.|TRBJ2-7|.
CASSPQTSREQYF
TGTGCCAGCAGCCCCCAGACTAGTCGCGAGCAGTACTTC